Listed here are 3 T cell receptor beta chains from one sample, sequenced in a study of blood T cells in healthy people across ages. A second PCR, run for roughly 7 to 11 cycles, used a sample-barcoded 5' primer plus a J-beta primer mix. TCRdb re-called the 5' RACE reads with MiXCR, one entry per CDR3 protein. Of some 1.5 million distinct CDR3 sequences listed, over 25% are singletons. Source material: blood. Every receptor here comes from a woman between 25 and 40 years old in good health.

This clonotype was detected only once. Its ends do not fully match the called genes, so a read error is possible. The rearrangement uses TRBV28 and TRBJ2-5; 9 bases match TRBD2. Germline-derived CDR1 and CDR2 are MDHEN and SYDVKM. This CDR3 region has 14 residues. The CDR3 spells CANSLGTSKETQYF. CDR3 bases: TGTGCCAACAGTTTGGGGACTAGCAAAGAGACCCAGTACTTC.

V usage is TRBV5-1 and J usage is TRBJ1-4; unclear D gene. Germline assignment: CDR1 SGHRS and CDR2 YFSETQ. The CDR3 extends over 11 amino acids. V lost 5 bases, J lost 8 bases, and 7 bases lay in between. The CDR3 sequence is CASRAEEKLFF. CDR3 in DNA: TGCGCCAGCAGGGCGGAGGAAAAACTGTTTTTT.

This clonotype was found a few times. The chain has TRBV20-1 and TRBJ2-7; 7 bases align to TRBD2. Per the germline V gene, CDR1 is DFQATT and CDR2 is SNEGSKA (reference sequence). CDR3 length: 14 amino acids. After removal of 1 base from V and 2 bases from J, the junction contained 5 bases not matched to a gene. The CDR3 nucleotides are TGCAGTGCTAGAGGACTAGCCTCTACCTACGAGCAGTACTTC. It yields the protein CSARGLASTYEQYF.